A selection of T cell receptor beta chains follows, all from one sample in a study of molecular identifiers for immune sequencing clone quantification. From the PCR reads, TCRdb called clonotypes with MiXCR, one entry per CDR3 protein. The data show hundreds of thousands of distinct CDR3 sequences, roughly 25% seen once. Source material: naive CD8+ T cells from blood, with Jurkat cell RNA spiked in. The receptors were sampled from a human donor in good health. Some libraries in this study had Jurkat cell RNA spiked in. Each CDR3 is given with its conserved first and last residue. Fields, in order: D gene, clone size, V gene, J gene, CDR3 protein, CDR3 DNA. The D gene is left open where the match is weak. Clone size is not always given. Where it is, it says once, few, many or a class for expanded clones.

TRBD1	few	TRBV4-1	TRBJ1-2	CASSQDRGQGNSYGYTF	TGCGCCAGCAGCCAAGACCGGGGACAGGGAAATTCCTATGGCTACACCTTC
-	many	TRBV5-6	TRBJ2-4	CASSVAPPRRAKNIQYF	TGTGCCAGCAGCGTGGCTCCCCCCCGGAGGGCCAAAAACATTCAGTACTTC
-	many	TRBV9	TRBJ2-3	CASTSGAGLTDTQYF	TGTGCCAGCACCAGTGGTGCGGGGCTCACAGATACGCAGTATTTT
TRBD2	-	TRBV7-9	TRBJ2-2	CASSSTSGPNTGELFF	TGTGCCAGCAGCTCGACTAGCGGGCCGAACACCGGGGAGCTGTTTTTT
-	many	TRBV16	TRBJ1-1	CASSAHREEAFF	TGTGCCAGCAGCGCCCACAGGGAAGAAGCTTTCTTT
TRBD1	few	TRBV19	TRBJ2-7	CASSFGQGLAYEQYF	TGTGCCAGTAGTTTCGGACAGGGTCTAGCCTACGAGCAGTACTTC
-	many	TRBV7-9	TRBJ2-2	CASSLVGSNTGELFF	TGTGCCAGCAGCTTAGTGGGCTCGAACACCGGGGAGCTGTTTTTT
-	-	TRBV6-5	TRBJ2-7	CASSYGVTYEQYF	TGTGCCAGCAGTTACGGAGTTACCTACGAGCAGTACTTC
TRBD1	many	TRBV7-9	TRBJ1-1	CASSLRDREGAFF	TGTGCCAGCAGCTTAAGGGACAGGGAAGGAGCTTTCTTT
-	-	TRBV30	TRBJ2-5	CAWARDNQETQYF	TGTGCCTGGGCTAGGGACAACCAAGAGACCCAGTACTTC
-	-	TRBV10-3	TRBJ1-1	CAISESNTEAFF	TGTGCCATCAGTGAGTCGAACACTGAAGCTTTCTTT
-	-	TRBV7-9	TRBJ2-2	CASGTSGGDTGELFF	TGTGCCAGCGGCACAAGCGGAGGAGACACCGGGGAGCTGTTTTTT
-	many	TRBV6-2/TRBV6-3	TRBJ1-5	CASSRTLNQPQHF	TGTGCCAGCAGTCGGACACTGAATCAGCCCCAGCATTTT
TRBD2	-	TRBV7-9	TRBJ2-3	CASCRTSGDTDTQYF	TGTGCCAGCTGCAGGACTAGCGGGGACACAGATACGCAGTATTTT
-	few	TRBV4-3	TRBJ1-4	CASSLKGVGVEKLFF	TGCGCCAGCAGCCTGAAGGGGGTTGGGGTTGAAAAACTGTTTTTT
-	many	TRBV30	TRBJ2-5	CAWMARYQETQYF	TGTGCCTGGATGGCACGCTACCAAGAGACCCAGTACTTC
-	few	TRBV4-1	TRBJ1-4	CASSPRQDNEKLFF	TGCGCCAGCAGCCCCCGACAGGATAATGAAAAACTGTTTTTT
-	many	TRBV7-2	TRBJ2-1	CASSLVLSGYNEQFF	TGTGCCAGCAGCTTAGTCCTTAGCGGATACAATGAGCAGTTCTTC
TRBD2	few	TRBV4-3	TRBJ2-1	CASSQEATSGSYNEQFF	TGCGCCAGCAGCCAAGAAGCCACTAGCGGGAGCTACAATGAGCAGTTCTTC
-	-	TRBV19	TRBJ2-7	CASSEIGVFDEQYF	TGTGCCAGTAGCGAAATTGGTGTATTCGACGAGCAGTACTTC
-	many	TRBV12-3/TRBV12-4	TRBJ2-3	CASSHTTDSDTQYF	TGTGCCAGCAGTCACACGACAGATTCAGATACGCAGTATTTT
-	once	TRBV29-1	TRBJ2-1	CSALGRPSAYNEQFF	TGCAGCGCCTTGGGACGACCCTCAGCCTACAATGAGCAGTTCTTC
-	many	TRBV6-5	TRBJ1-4	CASHGGSLDEKLFF	TGTGCCAGTCATGGGGGGTCCCTTGATGAAAAACTGTTTTTT
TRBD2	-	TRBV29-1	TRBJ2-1	CSAPGGGGGYNEQFF	TGCAGCGCCCCGGGCGGAGGCGGGGGTTACAATGAGCAGTTCTTC
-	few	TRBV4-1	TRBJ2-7	CASSHPGGSYEQYF	TGCGCCAGCAGCCACCCCGGAGGCTCCTACGAGCAGTACTTC
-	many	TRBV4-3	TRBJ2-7	CASSQDLEIGTATYEQYF	TGCGCCAGCAGCCAAGATCTTGAAATCGGTACAGCCACCTACGAGCAGTACTTC
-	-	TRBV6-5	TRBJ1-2	CASSYFRGTPYGYTF	TGTGCCAGCAGTTACTTCCGCGGGACACCCTATGGCTACACCTTC
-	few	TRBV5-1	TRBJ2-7	CASSLPGGQTTYEQYF	TGCGCCAGCAGCCTCCCCGGGGGACAGACCACCTACGAGCAGTACTTC
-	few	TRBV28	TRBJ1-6	CASCSRGGSSPLHF	TGTGCCAGCTGCTCCAGGGGAGGTAGTTCACCCCTCCACTTT
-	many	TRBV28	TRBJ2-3	CASSSDSFTDTQYF	TGTGCCAGCAGTTCGGACAGTTTCACAGATACGCAGTATTTT
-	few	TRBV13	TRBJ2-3	CASSSPRDCPDTQYF	TGTGCCAGCAGCTCGCCCCGGGACTGCCCAGATACGCAGTATTTT
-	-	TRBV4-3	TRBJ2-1	CASSQDKEGAYNEQFF	TGCGCCAGCAGCCAAGATAAGGAGGGCGCTTACAATGAGCAGTTCTTC
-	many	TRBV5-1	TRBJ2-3	CASRSFGRTDTQYF	TGCGCCAGCAGGAGCTTTGGACGCACAGATACGCAGTATTTT
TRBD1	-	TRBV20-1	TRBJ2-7	CSANSWGQGPHEQYF	TGCAGTGCCAACTCATGGGGACAGGGCCCCCACGAGCAGTACTTC
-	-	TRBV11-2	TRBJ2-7	CASSLDEVYEQYF	TGTGCCAGCAGCTTAGACGAGGTCTACGAGCAGTACTTC
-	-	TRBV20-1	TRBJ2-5	CSAGGSAQETQYF	TGCAGTGCTGGGGGGAGCGCCCAAGAGACCCAGTACTTC
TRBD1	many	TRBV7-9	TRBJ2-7	CASSLRTGGSYEQYF	TGTGCCAGCAGCTTACGGACAGGGGGCTCCTACGAGCAGTACTTC
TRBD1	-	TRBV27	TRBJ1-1	CASSLSGTGANTEAFF	TGTGCCAGCAGTTTATCAGGGACAGGGGCTAACACTGAAGCTTTCTTT
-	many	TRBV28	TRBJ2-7	CASSPVGRGFEQYF	TGTGCCAGCAGTCCCGTAGGCAGGGGTTTCGAGCAGTACTTC
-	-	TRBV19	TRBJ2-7	CASSINEGGGPYWFAYEQYF	TGTGCCAGTAGTATTAATGAGGGAGGCGGACCCTATTGGTTTGCCTACGAGCAGTACTTC
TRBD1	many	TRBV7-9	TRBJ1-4	CASSPYSGGYEKLFF	TGTGCCAGCAGCCCGTATTCAGGGGGCTATGAAAAACTGTTTTTT
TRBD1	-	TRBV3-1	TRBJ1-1	CASSPETGVSEAFF	TGTGCCAGCAGCCCGGAGACAGGGGTTTCGGAGGCTTTCTTT
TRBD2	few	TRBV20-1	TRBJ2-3	CSAREMTSSHTDTQYF	TGCAGTGCTAGAGAGATGACTAGCTCACACACAGATACGCAGTATTTT
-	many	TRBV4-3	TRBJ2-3	CASSQDVTSGAQDTQYF	TGCGCCAGCAGCCAAGATGTCACATCAGGGGCTCAAGATACGCAGTATTTT
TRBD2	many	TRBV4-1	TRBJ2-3	CASSPGTTTADTQYF	TGCGCCAGCAGCCCAGGGACTACAACAGCCGATACGCAGTATTTT
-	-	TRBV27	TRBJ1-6	CASSVSGYYNSPLHF	TGTGCCAGCAGTGTATCAGGATACTATAATTCACCCCTCCACTTT
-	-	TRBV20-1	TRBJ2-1	CSARGGYEQFF	TGCAGTGCCCGAGGGGGGTATGAGCAGTTCTTC
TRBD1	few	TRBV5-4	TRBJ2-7	CASSTQTGTGPYEQYF	TGTGCCAGCAGCACACAAACCGGGACAGGCCCCTACGAGCAGTACTTC
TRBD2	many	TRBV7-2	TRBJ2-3	CASSGRLAGTQYF	TGTGCCAGCAGCGGCAGACTAGCGGGTACGCAGTATTTT
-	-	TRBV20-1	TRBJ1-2	CSARVGGLSYGYTF	TGCAGTGCTAGGGTCGGGGGGCTGAGCTATGGCTACACCTTC
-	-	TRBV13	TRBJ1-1	CASSLWRVQGRAFF	TGTGCCAGCAGCTTATGGAGGGTCCAGGGTCGAGCTTTCTTT
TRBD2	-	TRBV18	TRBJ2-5	CASSPTSGTQEPQYF	TGTGCCAGCTCGCCGACTAGCGGGACCCAAGAGCCCCAGTACTTC
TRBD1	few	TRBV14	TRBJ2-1	CASSPTGGPDEQFF	TGTGCCAGCAGCCCGACAGGGGGTCCGGATGAGCAGTTCTTC
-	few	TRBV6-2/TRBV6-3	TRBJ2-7	CASSYSDGSYEQYF	TGTGCCAGCAGTTACTCGGACGGGTCCTACGAGCAGTACTTC
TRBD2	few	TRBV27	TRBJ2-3	CASQRGSTDTQYF	TGTGCCAGCCAGCGGGGTAGCACAGATACGCAGTATTTT
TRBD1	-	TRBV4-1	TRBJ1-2	CASSWGQNYGYTF	TGCGCCAGCAGCTGGGGACAGAACTATGGCTACACCTTC
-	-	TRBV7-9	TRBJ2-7	CASSFDERYF	TGTGCCAGCAGCTTCGACGAGCGGTACTTC